This T cell receptor beta chain was documented in a study of a mutant IDH1 vaccine in newly diagnosed glioma. Study-wide context: First vaccine doses came 4-6 weeks after radiotherapy alone, or with temozolomide cycles. The earlier regimen, radiotherapy, temozolomide, or both, was most often both. The timing of visit V12 was week 35, and that of visit V13 was week 47. General observations from the study: Across multiple MHC alleles, 90% to 95% of patients had vaccine-induced responses.

In regard to this clone: Its specificity is not known.

Measured with immunoSEQ multiplex PCR; TCRdb has only the in-frame clones, and not every one. The sample carries tens of thousands of clones, approximately 80% recorded once. Time point: week 47, end of study. A single vaccine dose contained 300 ug of mutant IDH1 20-mer peptide, and topical imiquimod was used with it. With V trimmed by 6 bases and J by 0 bases, 5 bases remained unmatched. The CDR3 has 13 residues. The germline V gene has CDR1 SQVTM and CDR2 ANQGSEA. This chain uses TRBV29-1 with TRBJ2-7, with 7 bases lining up with TRBD1. The receptor comes from a man aged 18 to 35 with glioma. Some clones in this sample may be carry-over from other donors' samples. This material consisted of PBMCs, taken from a glioma patient whose treatment included an IDH1 peptide vaccine. The CDR3 loop reads CSVKTGPSYEQYF. The CDR3 DNA reads as TGCAGCGTAAAGACAGGGCCCTCCTACGAGCAGTACTTC.